This T cell receptor (beta chain) was sequenced during a study of T cell responses to AZD1222 COVID-19 vaccine. Study outcomes and limitations: Among spike-specific TCRs, nearly half reportedly target unmutated variant regions. Increases in Spike-specific TCR breadth and depth were seen after two AZD1222 doses. At baseline, just a handful of AZD1222 recipients tested seropositive. White British people made up most donors, females outnumbered males, and clonal diversity was possibly underestimated.

The CDR3 spans 16 residues. Germline CDR1 is LNHNV and CDR2 is YYDKDF (reference sequence). V dropped 0 bases and J dropped 3; count of bases not matched to a gene: 3. About this clone itself: Its antigen is not identified.

Sequencing used immunoSEQ multiplex PCR; TCRdb keeps in-frame clones, though not all of them. The profile covers 90,000 or so clones, with just over 85% appearing a single time and approximately 8% taken by the ten largest. The chain has TRBV15 and TRBJ1-3; 9 bases are a match to TRBD1. The sequencing used peripheral blood, collected on day 0 of AZD1222 vaccination. The receptor comes from an adult in good health. CDR3 protein: CATSRENRGLGNTIYF. CDR3 nucleotide sequence: TGTGCCACCAGCAGAGAAAACAGGGGGCTTGGAAACACCATATATTTT.